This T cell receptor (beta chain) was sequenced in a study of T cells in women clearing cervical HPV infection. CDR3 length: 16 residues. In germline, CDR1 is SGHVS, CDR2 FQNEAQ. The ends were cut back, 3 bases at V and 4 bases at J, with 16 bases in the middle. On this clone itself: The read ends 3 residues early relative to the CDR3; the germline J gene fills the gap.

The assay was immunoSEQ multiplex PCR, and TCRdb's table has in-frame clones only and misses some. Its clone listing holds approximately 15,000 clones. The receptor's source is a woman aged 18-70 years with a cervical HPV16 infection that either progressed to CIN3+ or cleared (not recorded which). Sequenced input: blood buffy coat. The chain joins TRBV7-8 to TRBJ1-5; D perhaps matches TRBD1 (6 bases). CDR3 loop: CASSLGIGGVNQPQHF. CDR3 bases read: TGTGCCAGCAGCTTGGGGATAGGGGGGGTAAATCAGCCC.